The 20 T cell receptor beta chains in this list originate from one sample, sequenced in a study of blood T cell repertoires in COVID-19. Repertoires were generated with immunoSEQ multiplex PCR, while TCRdb's copy carries only in-frame clones and drops some. The sample records 200,000 to 250,000 clones, more than 80% being singletons. The specimen sequenced was peripheral blood. These receptors originate from a man aged 25 to 40 who had recovered from COVID-19.

The J gene is TRBJ1-2, the V gene TRBV19; TRBD1 aligns across 8 bases. CDR3 length: 14 residues. CDR1 LNHDA and CDR2 SQIVND come from the germline V gene (reference sequence). The J segment lost 2 bases and the V segment lost 4 bases, leaving 3 bases of the junction unmatched. The CDR3 protein is CASSTRQGNYGYTF. Written as DNA, the CDR3 is TGTGCCAGTAGTACACGACAGGGGAACTATGGCTACACCTTC. The full variable domain, completed using reference TRBV19 and TRBJ1-2, is DGGITQSPKYLFRKEGQNVTLSCEQNLNHDAMYWYRQDPGQGLRLIYYSQIVNDFQKGDIAEGYSVSREKKESFPLTVTSAQKNPTAFYLCASSTRQGNYGYTFGSGTRLTVV.

The chain combines TRBV23-1 with TRBJ1-3; D remains ambiguous. TRBV23-1 is an ORF; its function is uncertain. Trimming removed 5 bases at V and 3 bases at J, with 5 bases between. This CDR3 region has 12 residues. CDR3: CASSFGGNTIYF. The CDR3 DNA reads TGCGCCAGCAGTTTCGGTGGAAACACCATATATTTT.

The rearrangement uses TRBV10-3 and TRBJ2-1; TRBD2 matches at 8 bases. Per the germline V gene, CDR1 is ENHRY and CDR2 is SYGVKD. The CDR3 totals 16 residues. Losses at the gene ends were 10 bases for V and 0 bases for J; bases not matched to a gene: 11. CDR3 sequence: CATHTVAGSSYNEQFF. CDR3 bases: TGTGCCACCCATACTGTAGCGGGGAGCTCCTACAATGAGCAGTTCTTC.

This clone is a singleton in its sample. The chain combines TRBV7-8 with TRBJ2-7; 11 nucleotides align to TRBD1. The CDR3 totals 15 residues. Germline V gene data show CDR1 as SGHVS and CDR2 as FQNEAQ. V was pared by 5 bases and J by 3 bases, with 6 bases of the junction left unmatched. The CDR3 DNA follows: TGTGCCAGCAGCATACCGGGACAGGGGGTCTACGAGCAGTACTTC. Its translation is CASSIPGQGVYEQYF.

The V and J genes are TRBV3-1 (or the pseudogene TRBV3-2) and TRBJ1-1, with no clear D. Trimming stripped 5 bases from V and 4 bases from J, with 17 bases between. The CDR3 consists of 15 residues. Germline V gene data show CDR1 as LGHDT and CDR2 as YNNKEL (reference sequence). The CDR3 region is CASSASPGSLTEAFF. The DNA for the CDR3 is TGTGCCAGCAGCGCCTCACCGGGATCCCTCACTGAAGCTTTCTTT.

This chain connects TRBV5-4 to TRBJ2-3, with D possibly matching TRBD2 (6 bases). The V gene lost 2 bases and the J gene lost 2 bases, with 12 bases spanning the gap. The germline V gene encodes CDR1 SGHNT and CDR2 YYREEE (reference sequence). The CDR3 runs to 15 residues. CDR3 residues: CASSLLVAVTDTQYF. CDR3 sequence (DNA): TGTGCCAGCAGCTTATTAGTAGCGGTCACAGATACGCAGTATTTT. Complete variable domain (other parts from reference TRBV5-4 and TRBJ2-3): ETGVTQSPTHLIKTRGQQVTLRCSSQSGHNTVSWYQQALGQGPQFIFQYYREEENGRGNFPPRFSGLQFPNYSSELNVNALELDDSALYLCASSLLVAVTDTQYFGPGTRLTVL.

The sample holds a few counts of this clone. The V and J genes are TRBV25-1 and TRBJ1-4; perhaps TRBD1 as D (6 bases). V gave up 7 bases and J gave up 3 bases, with 15 bases separating them. Germline V gene sequence: CDR1 MGHDK, CDR2 SYGVNS. CDR3 size: 15 residues. The CDR3 region is CASTGQTWSNEKLFF. The CDR3 region has the DNA TGTGCCAGCACTGGACAGACCTGGTCTAATGAAAAACTGTTTTTT.

V usage is TRBV7-2 and J usage is TRBJ1-2; D is possibly TRBD1 (6 bases). Trimming left V 4 bases short and J 4 bases short, with 13 bases between. The CDR3 sequence is 14 residues long. Germline V gives CDR1 SGHTA, CDR2 FQGNSA. For the CDR3, the DNA is TGTGCCAGCAGCTCACAGACAGGAGGCTATGGCTACACCTTC. This codes for CASSSQTGGYGYTF.

The J gene is TRBJ2-3, the V gene TRBV5-1; TRBD2 matches at 11 bases. V shed 3 bases, J shed 4 bases, and the junction held 7 bases outside the gene matches. The CDR3 has 16 residues. CDR1 is SGHRS and CDR2 is YFSETQ in the germline V gene. As DNA, the CDR3 is TGCGCCAGCAGCTCCCAAGCTAGCGGGGGGCCAGATACGCAGTATTTT. Protein: CASSSQASGGPDTQYF.

This chain links TRBV4-3 with TRBJ2-1; 13 bases agree with TRBD2. The germline gives CDR1 LGHNA, CDR2 YSLEER. The CDR3 spans 15 residues. Germline trimming cut 2 bases from V and 7 bases from J; bases unmatched to any gene: 2. The CDR3 region has the DNA TGCGCCAGCAGCCAAAGGACTAGCGGGAGTAATGAGCAGTTCTTC. As protein: CASSQRTSGSNEQFF.

This clone was seen more than once but under ten times. This chain's CDR3 is CSANDRNLGTDTQYF. The DNA for the CDR3 is TGCAGTGCTAATGACAGGAACCTTGGCACAGATACGCAGTATTTT. The J gene is TRBJ2-3, the V gene TRBV20-1; the D gene is possibly TRBD1 (6 bases). CDR1 and CDR2 from the germline V gene are DFQATT and SNEGSKA (reference sequence). With 4 bases removed from V and 1 base from J, the gap between germline ends came to 15 bases. The CDR3 covers 15 residues.

The genes are TRBV11-2 and TRBJ2-5, with D possibly being TRBD2 (5 bases). V was cut by 4 bases and J by 5 bases, with 23 bases left in between. This CDR3 contains 17 residues. Germline V gives CDR1 SGHAT, CDR2 FQNNGV. This CDR3 reads CASSYATARGRAETQYF. In nucleotides, the CDR3 is TGTGCCAGCAGCTACGCTACGGCACGTGGGCGGGCGGAGACCCAGTACTTC.

The sample holds one count of this clone. V gene TRBV18 combines with J gene TRBJ2-7; 7 nucleotides match TRBD2. From germline, CDR1 is KGHSH and CDR2 LQKENI. This CDR3 has 15 residues. Trimming cost V 2 bases and J 3 bases; bases outside gene matches: 7. This CDR3 is CASSPGSTGGYEQYF. CDR3 coding DNA: TGTGCCAGCTCACCAGGGAGTACGGGGGGCTACGAGCAGTACTTC.

This clone was counted between two and nine times. The chain links TRBV19 to TRBJ1-5; D is possibly TRBD1 (6 bases). CDR3 length: 14 residues. Trimming removed 8 bases at V and 1 base at J, with 12 bases between. Germline V gene data show CDR1 as LNHDA and CDR2 as SQIVND (reference sequence). The CDR3 reads CASDTGTSNQPQHF. Written as DNA, the CDR3 is TGTGCCAGTGACACAGGGACGAGCAATCAGCCCCAGCATTTT.

This clone was counted a few times. The chain combines TRBV6-5 with TRBJ2-2, with TRBD1 matching 7 bases. From germline, CDR1 is MNHEY and CDR2 SVGAGI. The J segment lost 0 bases and the V segment lost 2 bases, leaving 0 bases of the junction unmatched. The CDR3 is 15 amino acids. The CDR3 nucleotides are TGTGCCAGCAGTTACGGGACAGCGAACACCGGGGAGCTGTTTTTT. Residues: CASSYGTANTGELFF.

The chain recombines TRBV10-1 with TRBJ1-6; 7 bases line up with TRBD1. V dropped 4 bases and J dropped 5; count of bases not matched to a gene: 2. The CDR3 runs to 14 residues. CDR1 is WNHNN, CDR2 SYGVQD, per germline (reference sequence). The CDR3 region has the DNA TGCGCCAGCAGTGTGGGACAGAATAATTCACCCCTCCACTTT. This codes for CASSVGQNNSPLHF.

V usage is TRBV30 and J usage is TRBJ1-6; D is uncertain. Trimming shortened V by 0 bases and J by 9 bases, and 12 bases separated the two germline ends. The CDR3 spans 14 residues. The germline V gene has CDR1 GTSNPN and CDR2 SVGIG (reference sequence). CDR3 sequence reads: CAWSVAGYGSPLHF. The CDR3, as DNA: TGTGCCTGGAGTGTGGCCGGGTACGGTTCACCCCTCCACTTT. Supplemented by reference TRBV30 and TRBJ1-6, the full variable domain reads SQTIHQWPATLVQPVGSPLSLECTVEGTSNPNLYWYRQAAGRGLQLLFYSVGIGQISSEVPQNLSASRPQDRQFILSSKKLLLSDSGFYLCAWSVAGYGSPLHFGNGTRLTVT.

The chain couples TRBV5-5 to TRBJ2-5; unclear D gene. Germline lookup yields CDR1 SGHKS and CDR2 YYEKEE (reference sequence). V lost 2 bases and J 7 bases, leaving 6 bases between the germline ends. The CDR3 has 11 residues. CDR3 in DNA: TGTGCCAGCAGCTTAGGCGGGACCCAGTACTTC. Its translation is CASSLGGTQYF. Complete variable domain (other parts from reference TRBV5-5 and TRBJ2-5): DAGVTQSPTHLIKTRGQQVTLRCSPISGHKSVSWYQQVLGQGPQFIFQYYEKEERGRGNFPDRFSARQFPNYSSELNVNALLLGDSALYLCASSLGGTQYFGPGTRLLVL.

The rearrangement links TRBV7-2 to TRBJ2-1; TRBD2 agrees at 11 bases. CDR3 size: 15 residues. Germline loops: CDR1 SGHTA, CDR2 FQGNSA. With V trimmed by 3 bases and J by 6 bases, 4 bases remained unmatched. The chain's CDR3 is CASSFSGGVTNEQFF. The CDR3, as DNA: TGTGCCAGCAGCTTTAGCGGGGGGGTTACCAATGAGCAGTTCTTC.

The J gene is TRBJ1-6, the V gene TRBV6-6, with D perhaps matching TRBD1 (5 bases). Trimming took 0 bases from V and 13 from J, leaving 19 bases between them. Per the germline V gene, CDR1 is MNHNY and CDR2 is SVGAGI (reference sequence). This CDR3 is built from 16 residues. The CDR3 nucleotides are TGTGCCAGCAGTTACTCGATAGGGAGGATGGAGGGGCCCCTCCACTTT. Protein sequence: CASSYSIGRMEGPLHF.